These 26 T cell receptor beta chains originate from one sample sequenced in a study of blood T cell dynamics during melanoma immunotherapy. Data came from immunoSEQ multiplex PCR; TCRdb stores just in-frame clones and leaves some out. The repertoire has roughly 12,000 clones, approximately 84% of them found once; the top ten carry less than 20%. Sample time point: week 3, after first cycle of checkpoint inhibitor. The sample in question was blood, obtained from a patient treated with checkpoint blockade. The source of these receptors is a human donor with melanoma.

The rearrangement links TRBV7-2 to TRBJ1-1, with 10 bases fitting TRBD1. Germline V gene data show CDR1 as SGHTA and CDR2 as FQGNSA. With 5 bases clipped from V and 3 bases from J, the junction kept 6 bases outside the gene matches. The CDR3 has 15 residues. Here the CDR3 reads CASSPTTGGYTEAFF. The CDR3 nucleotides are TGTGCCAGCAGCCCTACGACAGGGGGCTACACTGAAGCTTTCTTT.

This clone was counted only a few times. This chain connects TRBV19 to TRBJ1-6; no definite D call. This CDR3 has 14 amino acids. Trimming took off 6 bases at V and 7 bases at J, with 13 bases between the two ends. The germline V gene has CDR1 LNHDA and CDR2 SQIVND (reference sequence). CDR3 nucleotides: TGTGCCAGTAGCCAAGGGTCCCCCAATTCACCCCTCCACTTT. Amino acids: CASSQGSPNSPLHF.

This rearrangement joins TRBV27 to TRBJ1-5, with 7 bases matching TRBD1. CDR3 size: 16 residues. The V gene's germline CDR1 is MNHEY and CDR2 SMNVEV (reference sequence). V lost 5 bases to trimming and J lost 7 bases; unmatched junction nucleotides: 14. In DNA, the CDR3 is TGTGCCAGCAGTACCACAGGGGACCTGAGTCGACAGCCCCAGCATTTT. Amino acid sequence: CASSTTGDLSRQPQHF.

This clone came up once. This sequence joins TRBV5-1 and TRBJ2-3; TRBD2 agrees at 7 bases. This CDR3 is built from 15 residues. V dropped 4 bases and J dropped 0; count of bases not matched to a gene: 5. Germline CDR1 is SGHRS and CDR2 is YFSETQ. Written as DNA, the CDR3 is TGCGCCAGCAGCCAAAGCGGGGAAAGCACAGATACGCAGTATTTT. This translates into CASSQSGESTDTQYF.

The chain carries TRBV7-9 and TRBJ2-2; D possibly matches TRBD1 or TRBD2 (5 bases each). Germline assignment: CDR1 SEHNR and CDR2 FQNEAQ (reference sequence). The CDR3 loop spans 14 amino acids. V was clipped by 8 bases and J by 6 bases, with 16 bases between them. The CDR3 here is CASEEGLIPGELFF. CDR3 nucleotide sequence: TGTGCCAGCGAAGAGGGGCTGATCCCCGGGGAGCTGTTTTTT.

J is TRBJ1-1 and V is TRBV7-3; D unclear. The CDR3 spans 13 residues. The V gene's germline CDR1 is SGHTA and CDR2 FQGTGA. V gave up 4 bases and J gave up 0 bases, with 6 bases separating them. This chain's CDR3 is CASSSQMNTEAFF. Here the CDR3 DNA reads TGTGCCAGCAGCTCCCAGATGAACACTGAAGCTTTCTTT.

This sequence joins TRBV23-1 and TRBJ2-7; 7 nucleotides agree with TRBD1. TRBV23-1 is an ORF; its function is uncertain. The CDR3 length is 13 residues. The V and J ends lost 4 bases and 6 bases, in that order; junction bases with no gene match: 6. The CDR3 DNA is TGCGCCAGCAGTCTTTTCCGGGACAGCGAGCAGTACTTC. Protein: CASSLFRDSEQYF.

This chain joins TRBV6-5 and TRBJ2-5; 13 nucleotides agree with TRBD2. Germline CDR1 reads MNHEY; CDR2 reads SVGAGI. This CDR3 is 15 amino acids long. Unmatched junction bases numbered 6, after V lost 6 bases and J lost 5 bases. The CDR3 nucleotides are TGTGCCAGCAGCTCGACTAGCGGGGGGAGGGAGACCCAGTACTTC. This encodes CASSSTSGGRETQYF.

The CDR3 bases are TGTGCCAGCAGTTACAAGCGGGGGGGCTACGAGCAGTACTTC. Its translation is CASSYKRGGYEQYF. The genes are TRBV6-5 and TRBJ2-7; TRBD2 agrees at 10 bases. CDR3 length: 14 residues. V shed 2 bases and J 3 bases; nucleotides not matched to a gene: 1. The germline gives CDR1 MNHEY, CDR2 SVGAGI.

This chain uses TRBV6-1 with TRBJ1-2; TRBD1 matches 10 bases. The CDR3 runs to 15 residues. Trimming at V came to 2 bases and at J to 3 bases, leaving 3 bases not matched to a gene. Germline lookup yields CDR1 MNHNS and CDR2 SASEGT. The CDR3 nucleotides read TGTGCCAGCAGTGAAAGGGGACAGGGGCACTATGGCTACACCTTC. This encodes CASSERGQGHYGYTF.

This chain uses TRBV4-3 with TRBJ1-3; D remains ambiguous. The CDR3 extends over 15 amino acids. Per the germline V gene, CDR1 is LGHNA and CDR2 is YSLEER. Trimming took off 0 bases at V and 2 bases at J, with 8 bases between the two ends. The CDR3: CASSQDTSPGNTIYF. The DNA for the CDR3 is TGCGCCAGCAGCCAAGACACTTCCCCTGGAAACACCATATATTTT.

The rearrangement links TRBV5-1 to TRBJ2-1, with 7 bases fitting TRBD2. Germline V gene data show CDR1 as SGHRS and CDR2 as YFSETQ. CDR3 size: 13 residues. Trimming removed 2 bases from V and 5 bases from J; junction bases left unmatched: 1. The CDR3 protein is CASSLSGNNEQFF. In DNA, the CDR3 is TGCGCCAGCAGCTTAAGCGGGAACAATGAGCAGTTCTTC.

The chain's CDR3 is CASSLDTDTQYF. For the CDR3, the DNA is TGTGCCAGCAGCCTAGACACAGATACGCAGTATTTT. The rearrangement links TRBV7-9 to TRBJ2-3; D is undetermined. CDR1 and CDR2 from the germline V gene are SEHNR and FQNEAQ (reference sequence). The CDR3 contains 12 residues. V lost 5 bases and J lost 2, with 5 bases in between.

This chain joins TRBV30 and TRBJ2-5; D is tentatively TRBD1 or TRBD2 (6 bases each). The CDR3 extends over 18 amino acids. CDR1 and CDR2 (germline): GTSNPN, SVGIG (reference sequence). V lost 4 bases and J 7 bases, leaving 31 bases between the germline ends. The chain's CDR3 is CAWTPFKGDLAISRTQYF. DNA for the CDR3: TGTGCCTGGACTCCCTTTAAGGGGGATCTAGCGATTTCCAGGACCCAGTACTTC.

CDR3 sequence (DNA): TGCGCCAGCAGCCAAGACGGGTTTTCTGGGGCCAACGTCCTGACTTTC. Translating gives CASSQDGFSGANVLTF. The V gene is TRBV4-3, the J gene TRBJ2-6; no clear D gene. V was pared by 0 bases and J by 1 base, with 7 bases between. Looked up from germline, CDR1 is LGHNA and CDR2 is YSLEER. CDR3 length: 16 residues.

V gene TRBV6-5 combines with J gene TRBJ2-5, with a possible D match to TRBD1 (5 bases). Matching the DNA end better, TRBJ2-7 makes the J call doubtful. Germline V lookup: CDR1 MNHEY, CDR2 SVGAGI. The CDR3 extends over 14 amino acids. CDR3 amino acids: CASSYGAANYEQYF. CDR3 DNA: TGTGCCAGCAGTTATGGGGCAGCGAACTACGAGCAGTACTTC.

The CDR3 reads CASSYPSAGANVLTF. The CDR3 nucleotides are TGTGCCAGCAGTTACCCTAGCGCGGGGGCCAACGTCCTGACTTTC. The V gene is TRBV6-7, the J gene TRBJ2-6; D is perhaps TRBD2 (6 bases). TRBV6-7 is reported as an ORF; its role is uncertain. The V gene lost 2 bases and the J gene lost 4 bases, with 9 bases spanning the gap. The CDR3 contains 15 residues.

The gene calls are TRBV18 and TRBJ1-1; 7 nucleotides line up with TRBD1. The germline V gene has CDR1 KGHSH and CDR2 LQKENI. The length of the CDR3 is 14 residues. The V and J ends lost 7 bases and 0 bases, in that order; junction bases with no gene match: 5. The CDR3 nucleotides are TGTGCCAGCTGGACGGGACAGTTGAACACTGAAGCTTTCTTT. This encodes CASWTGQLNTEAFF.

The CDR3 spells CASSPIRTGTGNSNQPQHF. The CDR3 nucleotides are TGTGCCAGCTCACCAATCAGGACCGGGACAGGGAATAGCAATCAGCCCCAGCATTTT. The chain couples TRBV18 to TRBJ1-5; 9 bases align to TRBD1. Germline assignment: CDR1 KGHSH and CDR2 LQKENI. The V gene end was trimmed by 2 bases and the J gene end by 0 bases; junction bases not matched to a gene: 11. CDR3 length equals 19 residues.

The chain employs TRBV4-1 and TRBJ1-1; D possibly corresponds to TRBD1 (6 bases). Germline V gene lookup returns CDR1 MGHRA and CDR2 YSYEKL. This CDR3 is built from 13 residues. V lost 4 bases and J 6 bases, leaving 12 bases between the germline ends. The CDR3 region is CASSPRQGPEAFF. CDR3 bases: TGCGCCAGCAGCCCCCGGCAGGGGCCTGAAGCTTTCTTT.

The rearrangement links TRBV5-1 to TRBJ2-2; D possibly corresponds to TRBD1 (6 bases). The V and J ends lost 5 bases and 4 bases respectively, with 6 bases between them. Germline V CDR1 and CDR2: SGHRS, YFSETQ. CDR3 length: 12 residues. For the CDR3, the DNA is TGCGCCAGCAGAGGGGGCACCGGGGAGCTGTTTTTT. Its translation: CASRGGTGELFF.

This chain links TRBV5-4 with TRBJ2-5; 9 bases match TRBD1. The V segment lost 4 bases and the J segment 8 bases; nucleotides outside the gene matches: 6. This CDR3 region has 13 residues. Germline CDR1 and CDR2: SGHNT and YYREEE (reference sequence). The CDR3: CASSPWTGDTQYF. CDR3 coding DNA: TGTGCCAGCAGCCCTTGGACAGGGGACACCCAGTACTTC.

The sample holds one count of this clone. The chain combines TRBV7-9 with TRBJ2-3, with D unresolved. With 3 bases removed from V and 4 bases from J, the gap between germline ends came to 5 bases. The CDR3 consists of 12 residues. The germline CDR1 and CDR2 sequences are SEHNR and FQNEAQ (reference sequence). This CDR3 reads CASSFDPDTQYF. The CDR3 bases are TGTGCCAGCAGCTTCGACCCAGATACGCAGTATTTT.

A note on this clone: Other DNA sequences in this sample translate to the same CDR3. The V gene is TRBV2, the J gene TRBJ2-3, with a weak D call TRBD1 (5 bases). The CDR3 covers 15 residues. Looked up from germline, CDR1 is SNHLY and CDR2 is FYNNEI. Trimming shortened V by 4 bases and J by 1 base, and 12 bases separated the two germline ends. CDR3 coding DNA: TGTGCCAGCAGTGCTAGACAAGGGGGCACAGATACGCAGTATTTT. It encodes CASSARQGGTDTQYF.

This clone was recorded a few times. The chain has TRBV29-1 and TRBJ2-2; possibly TRBD1 for D (5 bases). The CDR3 sequence is 14 residues long. The germline CDR1 and CDR2 sequences are SQVTM and ANQGSEA. V was pared by 1 base and J by 1 base, with 7 bases between. The CDR3 here is CSVEVTGNTGELFF. The CDR3 DNA reads TGCAGCGTTGAAGTTACAGGGAACACCGGGGAGCTGTTTTTT.

The chain links TRBV4-3 to TRBJ1-2; D call uncertain. The germline V gene encodes CDR1 LGHNA and CDR2 YSLEER. Trimming took 1 base from V and 0 from J, leaving 6 bases between them. This CDR3 has 14 residues. For the CDR3, the DNA is TGCGCCAGCAGCCAAGGTCCGGCTAACTATGGCTACACCTTC. It codes for CASSQGPANYGYTF.